The rows below give T cell receptor beta chains drawn from one sample of a study of read filtering for tumor transcriptome and immune sequencing. TCRdb passed the reads through MiXCR, listing each CDR3 protein once. Among more than 70,000 distinct CDR3 sequences listed, 20% to 25% were seen once. The sequenced sample was a population of CD138-negative cells sorted from bone marrow. These receptors were collected from a donor at least 40 years old with multiple myeloma. CDR3s include the opening cysteine and the closing phenylalanine or tryptophan. A D gene is named only where the DNA matches it firmly. Part of the rows lack a size; the others show once, few, many or a class for expanded clones.

d_call	clone_size	v_call	j_call	cdr3_aa	cdr3_nt
TRBD1	many	TRBV5-1	TRBJ1-1	CASAVGTGSEAFF	TGCGCCAGCGCGGTAGGGACAGGCTCTGAAGCTTTCTTT
-	many	TRBV5-1	TRBJ1-2	CASTPVGGNGYTF	TGCGCCAGCACTCCCGTCGGAGGGAATGGCTACACCTTC
-	many	TRBV4-1	TRBJ2-1	CASTKSLSSYNEQFF	TGCGCCAGCACCAAGTCGTTGAGCTCCTACAATGAGCAGTTCTTC
-	-	TRBV29-1	TRBJ1-1	CSVVIIGGTEAFF	TGCAGCGTTGTAATTATAGGGGGCACTGAAGCTTTCTTT
TRBD1	few	TRBV5-1	TRBJ1-2	CASSLEGGNYGYTF	TGCGCCAGCAGCTTGGAAGGGGGCAACTATGGCTACACCTTC
-	many	TRBV23-1	TRBJ2-2	CASSRFEPGELFF	TGCGCCAGCAGTCGATTTGAACCCGGGGAGCTGTTTTTT
-	many	TRBV28	TRBJ2-6	CASSLDFSGANVLTF	TGTGCCAGCAGTTTAGATTTCTCTGGGGCCAACGTCCTGACTTTC
TRBD2	many	TRBV3-1	TRBJ2-7	CASSQRLAGAVTYEQYF	TGTGCCAGCAGCCAAAGGCTAGCGGGGGCTGTAACCTACGAGCAGTACTTC
-	-	TRBV12-3/TRBV12-4	TRBJ2-1	CASSLSQTYNEQFF	TGTGCCAGCAGTTTATCACAGACCTACAATGAGCAGTTCTTC
-	many	TRBV18	TRBJ1-1	CASPLGEGNTEAFF	TGTGCCAGCCCTCTAGGGGAGGGGAACACTGAAGCTTTCTTT
-	many	TRBV30	TRBJ1-1	CAWSEDRNTEAFF	TGTGCCTGGAGTGAGGACAGGAACACTGAAGCTTTCTTT
-	many	TRBV5-1	TRBJ2-7	CASSLEGRATYEQYF	TGCGCCAGCAGCTTGGAGGGCAGGGCCACCTACGAGCAGTACTTC
TRBD2	few	TRBV9	TRBJ2-6	CASSPSSGESGANVLTF	TGTGCCAGCAGCCCCAGTAGCGGGGAATCTGGGGCCAACGTCCTGACTTTC
-	many	TRBV28	TRBJ1-1	CASSPLGRVDTEAFF	TGTGCCAGCAGTCCCTTGGGCAGGGTGGACACTGAAGCTTTCTTT
-	-	TRBV6-1	TRBJ1-5	CASGVLGQPQHF	TGTGCCAGCGGTGTTCTGGGTCAGCCCCAGCATTTT
TRBD2	-	TRBV7-9	TRBJ2-5	CASSLGASSGVQETQYF	TGTGCCAGCAGCTTAGGCGCGTCTAGCGGGGTACAAGAGACCCAGTACTTC
-	-	TRBV5-1	TRBJ2-3	CASTSGASDTQYF	TGCGCCAGCACCTCAGGGGCATCAGATACGCAGTATTTT
-	-	TRBV7-2	TRBJ2-3	CASSRSGNTQYF	TGTGCCAGCAGCCGTAGCGGAAATACGCAGTATTTT
-	many	TRBV6-1	TRBJ1-5	CASSEWTYQPQHF	TGTGCCAGCAGTGAATGGACCTATCAGCCCCAGCATTTT
TRBD1	-	TRBV28	TRBJ2-7	CASGQGNYEQYF	TGTGCCAGTGGACAGGGGAACTACGAGCAGTACTTC
-	many	TRBV28	TRBJ2-5	CASSLIQETQYF	TGTGCCAGCAGTTTAATCCAAGAGACCCAGTACTTC
-	many	TRBV7-8	TRBJ2-1	CASSIDRLKSYNEQFF	TGTGCCAGCAGCATTGACCGGTTAAAGTCCTACAATGAGCAGTTCTTC
TRBD1	many	TRBV19	TRBJ2-1	CASSIGGTDYNEQFF	TGTGCCAGTAGTATAGGAGGGACAGACTACAATGAGCAGTTCTTC
-	few	TRBV6-6	TRBJ1-5	CASTWGGAARVSNQPQHF	TGTGCCAGCACCTGGGGGGGGGCCGCGCGGGTTAGCAATCAGCCCCAGCATTTT
-	many	TRBV7-2	TRBJ2-5	CASSPLRDGETQYF	TGTGCCAGCAGCCCGCTTCGGGACGGAGAGACCCAGTACTTC
-	large	TRBV2	TRBJ2-3	CASSEGRTSFPPDTQYF	TGTGCCAGCAGTGAAGGAAGAACTAGTTTCCCTCCAGATACGCAGTATTTT